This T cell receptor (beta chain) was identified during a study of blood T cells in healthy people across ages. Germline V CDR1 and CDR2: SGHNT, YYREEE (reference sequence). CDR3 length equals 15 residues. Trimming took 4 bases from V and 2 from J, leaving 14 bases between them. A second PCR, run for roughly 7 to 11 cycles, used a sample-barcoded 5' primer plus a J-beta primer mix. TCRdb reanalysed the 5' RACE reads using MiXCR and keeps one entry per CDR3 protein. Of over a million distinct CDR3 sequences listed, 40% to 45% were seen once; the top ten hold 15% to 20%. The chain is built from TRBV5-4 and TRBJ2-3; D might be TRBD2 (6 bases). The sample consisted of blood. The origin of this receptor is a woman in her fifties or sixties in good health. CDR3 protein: CASSQGAGITDTQYF. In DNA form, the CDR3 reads TGTGCCAGCAGCCAGGGCGCGGGGATCACAGATACGCAGTATTTT.